These 10 T cell receptor beta chains were sequenced from one sample in a study of blood T cells in healthy people across ages. Primers used in a second PCR of about 7 to 11 cycles were a sample-barcoded 5' primer and a J-beta primer mix. TCRdb processed the 5' RACE reads anew with MiXCR; each CDR3 protein has one entry. This table holds 600,000 to 850,000 distinct CDR3 sequences, more than 40% found once. Sequencing was carried out using blood. Every receptor here comes from a woman aged 55 to 70 in good health.

V and J are TRBV7-3 and TRBJ2-3; D possibly uses TRBD1 or TRBD2 (6 bases each). Trimming stripped 1 base from V and 1 base from J, with 18 bases between. This CDR3 contains 18 residues. Germline V gene sequence: CDR1 SGHTA, CDR2 FQGTGA. This chain's CDR3 is CASSLRGSGALGTDTQYF. In DNA, the CDR3 is TGTGCCAGCAGCTTAAGGGGCTCGGGGGCGCTAGGCACAGATACGCAGTATTTT.

The gene calls are TRBV11-2 and TRBJ2-2; the D gene is possibly TRBD1 (5 bases). Trimming took 1 base from V and 2 from J, leaving 8 bases between them. The length of the CDR3 is 15 residues. The germline V gene encodes CDR1 SGHAT and CDR2 FQNNGV. CDR3 in DNA: TGTGCCAGCAGCTTAGTGAGGACAAACACCGGGGAGCTGTTTTTT. Its translation: CASSLVRTNTGELFF.

Ten or more counts support this clonotype. The chain is built from TRBV12-3 or TRBV12-4 and TRBJ1-2; perhaps TRBD1 as D (6 bases). V dropped 9 bases and J dropped 5 bases, with 13 bases sitting between them. The length of the CDR3 is 12 residues. The CDR3 loop is CASGRGSYGYTF. CDR3 nucleotide sequence: TGTGCCAGTGGGAGGGGGAGTTATGGCTACACCTTC.

This chain uses TRBV15 with TRBJ2-3; D is ambiguous. Trimming took off 0 bases at V and 5 bases at J, with 6 bases between the two ends. Germline CDR1 LNHNV, CDR2 YYDKDF (reference sequence). CDR3 length: 13 amino acids. Written as DNA, the CDR3 is TGTGCCACCAGCAGAGATCCGAGAGATACGCAGTATTTT. Amino acids: CATSRDPRDTQYF.

The chain has TRBV20-1 and TRBJ1-5, with TRBD1 as a possible D gene (6 bases). From germline, CDR1 is DFQATT and CDR2 SNEGSKA (reference sequence). V was shortened by 4 bases and J by 1 base, with 11 bases between the two germline ends. The CDR3 has 14 amino acids. CDR3 bases: TGCAGTGCTAAACCGGGGACAAGCAATCAGCCCCAGCATTTT. Protein product: CSAKPGTSNQPQHF.

The table lists this clonotype with a few counts. This sequence joins TRBV2 and TRBJ2-5; 10 nucleotides agree with TRBD2. Losses at the gene ends were 4 bases for V and 2 bases for J; bases not matched to a gene: 7. The CDR3 loop spans 16 amino acids. Germline loops: CDR1 SNHLY, CDR2 FYNNEI. The CDR3 spells CASSVTLAGEQETQYF. CDR3 bases: TGTGCCAGCAGTGTTACCCTAGCGGGGGAACAAGAGACCCAGTACTTC.

The V call is TRBV10-3, the J call TRBJ2-5, with 7 bases fitting TRBD1. J lost 0 bases, V lost 4 bases, and 5 bases had no gene match. The CDR3 sequence is 15 residues long. Germline V gene lookup returns CDR1 ENHRY and CDR2 SYGVKD. The CDR3 DNA reads TGTGCCATCAGTGCAGGACAGGAGTACCAAGAGACCCAGTACTTC. Translation: CAISAGQEYQETQYF.

A few counts support this clonotype. The rearrangement joins TRBV27 to TRBJ1-2, with TRBD1 identical over 11 bases. V shed 4 bases, J shed 7 bases, and the junction held 8 bases outside the gene matches. This CDR3 comprises 15 residues. Germline V CDR1 and CDR2: MNHEY, SMNVEV (reference sequence). The chain's CDR3 is CASSSAGTGGFGYTF. As DNA, the CDR3 is TGTGCCAGCAGTTCAGCCGGGACAGGGGGGTTTGGCTACACCTTC.

Ten or more counts support this clonotype. The V call is TRBV5-1, the J call TRBJ2-4; 15 bases align to TRBD2. The DNA end is a closer match to TRBJ2-7, so the J assignment may be wrong. The CDR3 loop spans 17 amino acids. The germline gives CDR1 SGHRS, CDR2 YFSETQ. The CDR3 nucleotides read TGCGCCAGCAGCTTGGCAGGACTAGCGGGAGGGCCCCACGAGCAGTACTTC. Translated, it gives CASSLAGLAGGPHEQYF.

This clonotype turned up a few times. V usage is TRBV6-2 or TRBV6-3 and J usage is TRBJ2-1, with TRBD2 matching over 7 bases. Germline CDR1 reads MNHEY; CDR2 reads SVGEGT. J lost 7 bases, V lost 5 bases, and 5 bases had no gene match. The CDR3 has 13 residues. The CDR3 protein is CASSPLAENEQFF. In DNA form, the CDR3 reads TGTGCCAGCAGTCCCCTAGCGGAGAATGAGCAGTTCTTC.